Reported below is one TCR beta chain. Its antigen is as yet unknown. Profiled with immunoSEQ multiplex PCR; TCRdb holds only in-frame clones, not every one. The data hold approximately 97,000 clones, with around 91% observed a single time. The record originates from a study of graft-versus-host responses after intestinal transplantation. Per germline, CDR1 SGHRS and CDR2 YFSETQ. The CDR3 totals 15 residues. Between the trimmed V and J ends, which lost 0 bases and 4 bases, there was a span of 11 bases. The chain joins TRBV5-1 to TRBJ2-1; D perhaps matches TRBD1 (5 bases). The clonotype originates from a human donor who was the organ donor for an intestinal transplant. The sample in question was unstimulated CD4+ T cells sorted from spleen or lymph node cells, obtained before transplant. The CDR3 spells CASSLVGLEYNEQFF. CDR3 nucleotide sequence: TGCGCCAGCAGCTTGGTGGGGCTAGAGTACAATGAGCAGTTCTTC.